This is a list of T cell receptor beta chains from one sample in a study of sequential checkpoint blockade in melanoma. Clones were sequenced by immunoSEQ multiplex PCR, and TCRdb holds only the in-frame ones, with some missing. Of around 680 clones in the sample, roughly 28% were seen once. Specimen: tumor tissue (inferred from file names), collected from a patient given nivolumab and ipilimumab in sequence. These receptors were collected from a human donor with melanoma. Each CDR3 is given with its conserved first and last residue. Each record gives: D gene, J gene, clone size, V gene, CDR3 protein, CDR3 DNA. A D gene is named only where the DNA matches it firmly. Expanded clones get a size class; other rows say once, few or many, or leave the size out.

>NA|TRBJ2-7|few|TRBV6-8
CASSYSLGREQYF
TGTGCCAGCAGTTACTCGTTGGGCCGGGAGCAGTACTTC
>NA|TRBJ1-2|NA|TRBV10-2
CASSPSASYGYTF
TGCGCCAGCTCCCCCTCGGCCAGCTATGGCTACACCTTC
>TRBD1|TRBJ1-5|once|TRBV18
CASSPDRGGNQPQHF
TGTGCCAGCTCACCGGACAGGGGGGGCAATCAGCCCCAGCATTTT
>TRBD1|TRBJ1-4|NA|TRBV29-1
CSVEGLGQGGEKLFF
TGCAGCGTTGAAGGGTTGGGACAGGGGGGTGAAAAACTGTTTTTT
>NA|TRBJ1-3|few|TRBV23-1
CASSHGNLSGNTIYF
TGCGCCAGCAGTCATGGGAACCTCTCTGGAAACACCATATATTTT
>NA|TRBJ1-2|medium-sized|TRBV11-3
CASSPPWADYGYTF
TGTGCCAGCAGCCCCCCCTGGGCAGACTATGGCTACACCTTC
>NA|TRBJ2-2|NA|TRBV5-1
CASSFKQGNTGELFF
TGCGCCAGCAGCTTTAAACAGGGAAACACCGGGGAGCTGTTTTTT
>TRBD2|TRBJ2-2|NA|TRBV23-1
CASSRNRTSGPPGWRELFF
TGCGCCAGCAGTCGGAACAGGACTAGCGGGCCCCCCGGTTGGCGGGAGCTGTTTTTT
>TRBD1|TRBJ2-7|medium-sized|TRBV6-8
CASSLEETGGYEQYF
TGTGCCAGCAGTCTAGAGGAGACAGGGGGCTACGAGCAGTACTTC
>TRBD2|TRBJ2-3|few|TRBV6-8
CASSVERGLSDTQYF
TGTGCCAGCAGTGTAGAGAGGGGACTATCAGATACGCAGTATTTT
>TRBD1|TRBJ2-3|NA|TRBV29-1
CSVGQGGADTQYF
TGCAGCGTTGGACAGGGCGGAGCAGATACGCAGTATTTT
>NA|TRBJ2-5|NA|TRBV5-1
CASSLTAGQETQYF
TGCGCCAGCAGCTTGACGGCGGGCCAAGAGACCCAGTACTTC
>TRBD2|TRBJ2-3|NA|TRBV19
CASSALAGNTDTQYF
TGTGCCAGTAGCGCGCTAGCGGGAAACACAGATACGCAGTATTTT
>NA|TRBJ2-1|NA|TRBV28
CASIGVAYNEQFF
TGTGCCAGCATAGGGGTAGCCTACAATGAGCAGTTCTTC
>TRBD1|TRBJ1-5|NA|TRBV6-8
CASSDRDPQPQHF
TGTGCCAGCAGTGACAGGGATCCTCAGCCCCAGCATTTT
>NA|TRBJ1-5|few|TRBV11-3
CASSLDRATGQPQHF
TGTGCCAGCAGCTTAGATCGGGCGACCGGCCAGCCCCAGCATTTT
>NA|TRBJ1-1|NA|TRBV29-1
CSAGWVNTEAFF
TGCAGCGCAGGGTGGGTGAACACTGAAGCTTTCTTT
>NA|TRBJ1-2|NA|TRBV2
CASSGFDRDVKNYGYTF
TGTGCCAGCAGTGGATTCGACCGGGACGTAAAAAACTATGGCTACACCTTC
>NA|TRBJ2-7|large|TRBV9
CASSPGQRAYEQYF
TGTGCCAGCAGCCCCGGACAGAGAGCCTACGAGCAGTACTTC
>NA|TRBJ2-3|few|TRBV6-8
CASRDRITDTQYF
TGTGCCAGCAGAGACAGGATCACAGATACGCAGTATTTT
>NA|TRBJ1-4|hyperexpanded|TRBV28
CASSSLIHPNEKLFF
TGTGCCAGCAGCTCTTTAATACACCCCAATGAAAAACTGTTTTTT
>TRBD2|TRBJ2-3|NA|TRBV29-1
CSVEEPVAGLGSDTQYF
TGCAGCGTTGAAGAACCAGTTGCGGGACTAGGCTCAGATACGCAGTATTTT
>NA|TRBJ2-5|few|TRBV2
CASSSRLDSQETQYF
TGTGCCAGCAGCTCAAGACTGGATTCACAAGAGACCCAGTACTTC
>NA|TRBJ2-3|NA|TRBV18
CASSPPGSVGADTQYF
TGTGCCAGCTCACCACCTGGCTCAGTCGGGGCAGATACGCAGTATTTT
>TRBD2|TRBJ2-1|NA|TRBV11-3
CASSPGTSGVEEQFF
TGTGCCAGCAGCCCGGGGACTAGCGGCGTTGAGGAGCAGTTCTTC
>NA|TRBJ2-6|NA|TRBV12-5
CASNRDNGANVLTF
TGTGCCAGCAACCGGGACAACGGGGCCAACGTCCTGACTTTC
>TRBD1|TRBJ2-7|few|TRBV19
CASSSKTGAAYEQYF
TGTGCCAGTAGTAGTAAGACAGGGGCAGCCTACGAGCAGTACTTC
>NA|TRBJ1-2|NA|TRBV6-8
CASSYNSRNYGYTF
TGTGCCAGCAGTTACAACAGTAGAAACTATGGCTACACCTTC
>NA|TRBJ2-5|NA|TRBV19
CASSLRPRPQETQYF
TGTGCCAGTAGTCTGAGACCCAGACCCCAAGAGACCCAGTACTTC
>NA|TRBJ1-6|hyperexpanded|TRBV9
CASSQGEGNSPLHF
TGTGCCAGCAGTCAAGGGGAGGGAAATTCACCCCTCCACTTT
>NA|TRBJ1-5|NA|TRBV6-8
CASSVDDGGGNQPQHF
TGTGCCAGCAGTGTAGACGACGGGGGCGGTAATCAGCCCCAGCATTTT
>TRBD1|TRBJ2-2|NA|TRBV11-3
CASRGDRGQTGELFF
TGTGCCAGCAGGGGTGACAGGGGGCAAACCGGGGAGCTGTTTTTT
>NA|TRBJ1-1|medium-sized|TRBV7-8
CASSGRSNTEAFF
TGTGCCAGCTCCGGCCGTTCGAACACTGAAGCTTTCTTT
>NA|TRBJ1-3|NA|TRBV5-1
CASSLIGLGTGNTIYF
TGCGCCAGCAGCTTGATAGGTCTGGGGACTGGAAACACCATATATTTT
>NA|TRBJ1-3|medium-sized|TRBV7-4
CASREGSSGNTIYF
TGTGCCAGCCGAGAGGGCAGCTCTGGAAACACCATATATTTT
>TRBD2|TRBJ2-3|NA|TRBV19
CASSIVGGGADTQYF
TGTGCCAGTAGTATAGTAGGCGGGGGGGCAGATACGCAGTATTTT
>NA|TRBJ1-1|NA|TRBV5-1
CASSSGQGSFGTEAFF
TGCGCCAGCAGCTCTGGACAAGGATCTTTCGGCACTGAAGCTTTCTTT
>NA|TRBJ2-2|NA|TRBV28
CASSSHDTYTGELFF
TGTGCCAGCAGTTCCCACGACACCTACACCGGGGAGCTGTTTTTT
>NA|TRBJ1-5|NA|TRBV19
CASSPRGQNQPQHF
TGTGCCAGTAGTCCCCGGGGGCAGAATCAGCCCCAGCATTTT
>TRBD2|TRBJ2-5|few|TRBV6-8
CASSQGTSGRVETQYF
TGTGCCAGCAGCCAGGGGACTAGCGGGAGGGTGGAGACCCAGTACTTC
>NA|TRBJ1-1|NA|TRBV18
CASRELVGNTEAFF
TGTGCCAGCCGAGAATTAGTCGGGAACACTGAAGCTTTCTTT
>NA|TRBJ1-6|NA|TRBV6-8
CASSGPYGSGNSPLHF
TGTGCCAGCAGTGGGCCCTATGGTTCGGGTAATTCACCCCTCCACTTT
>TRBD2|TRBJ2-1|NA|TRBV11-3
CASSETSGGHNEQFF
TGTGCCAGCAGTGAAACTAGCGGGGGCCACAATGAGCAGTTCTTC
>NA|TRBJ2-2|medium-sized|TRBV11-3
CASSLLLGAGGELFF
TGTGCCAGCAGCTTACTGCTGGGGGCTGGCGGGGAGCTGTTTTTT
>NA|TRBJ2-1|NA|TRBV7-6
CASSRRRAGFNEQFF
TGTGCCAGCAGCCGACGGCGGGCGGGCTTCAATGAGCAGTTCTTC
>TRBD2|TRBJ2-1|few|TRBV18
CASSASGIAYNEQFF
TGTGCCAGCTCCGCTAGCGGGATAGCCTACAATGAGCAGTTCTTC
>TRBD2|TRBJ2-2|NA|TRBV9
CASSATSGTGELFF
TGTGCCAGCAGCGCGACTAGCGGGACCGGGGAGCTGTTTTTT